These 22 T cell receptor beta chains share one sample of origin, sequenced in a study of Ad26.COV2.S vaccination and SARS-CoV-2 variants. Sequenced by immunoSEQ multiplex PCR; TCRdb stores in-frame clones only, minus some. The sample holds roughly 390,000 clones, approximately 91% seen once. As to treatment: around 19 received Ad26.COV2.S at low or high dose, single or two shots; several received placebo; per-sample allocation not given. The samples were gathered on day 63 after the first injection of vaccine or placebo. The source was peripheral blood, collected in a trial of Ad26.COV2.S vaccine versus placebo. These receptors all stem from a person aged 18-65 years who received the Ad26.COV2.S COVID-19 vaccine or a placebo.

This chain joins TRBV30 and TRBJ1-4; D is perhaps TRBD1 (6 bases). CDR3 length: 13 amino acids. Germline-derived CDR1 and CDR2 are GTSNPN and SVGIG (reference sequence). V shed 0 bases and J shed 8 bases, with 10 bases lying between them. CDR3 residues: CAWSVQGGEKLFF. For the CDR3, the DNA is TGTGCCTGGAGTGTACAGGGTGGAGAAAAACTGTTTTTT.

This sequence joins TRBV24-1 and TRBJ1-2, with D unclear. Trimming stripped 0 bases from V and 3 bases from J, with 7 bases between. The CDR3 spans 14 residues. Germline V gene sequence: CDR1 KGHDR, CDR2 SFDVKD. DNA for the CDR3: TGTGCCACCAGTGATTTGGACGGGGACTATGGCTACACCTTC. The encoded protein is CATSDLDGDYGYTF.

This chain connects TRBV6-5 to TRBJ2-5, with unresolved D. The germline V gene encodes CDR1 MNHEY and CDR2 SVGAGI. The ends were cut back, 0 bases at V and 3 bases at J, with 5 bases in the middle. There are 13 residues in the CDR3. The CDR3 spells CASSYSRKETQYF. The CDR3 DNA follows: TGTGCCAGCAGTTACTCGCGGAAAGAGACCCAGTACTTC.

The rearrangement joins TRBV2 to TRBJ1-4; no clear D gene. CDR3 length: 12 amino acids. The V and J ends lost 7 bases and 8 bases respectively, with 11 bases between them. Per germline, CDR1 SNHLY and CDR2 FYNNEI. The CDR3 here is CASMPRKEKLFF. CDR3 bases: TGTGCCAGCATGCCGCGGAAGGAAAAACTGTTTTTT.

The gene calls are TRBV5-8 and TRBJ2-1; 13 bases are a match to TRBD2. This CDR3 is built from 16 residues. Germline CDR1 reads SGHTS; CDR2 reads YDEGEE. V trimming: 4 bases; J trimming: 5 bases; junction bases outside the gene matches: 6. The CDR3 DNA reads as TGTGCCAGCAGCCACCGACTAGCGGGGGGAAACAATGAGCAGTTCTTC. It codes for CASSHRLAGGNNEQFF.

This clone was detected once. This chain connects TRBV3-1 (or the pseudogene TRBV3-2) to TRBJ1-1, with 7 bases that match TRBD1. Germline-derived CDR1 and CDR2 are LGHDT and YNNKEL (reference sequence). Losses at the gene ends were 5 bases for V and 2 bases for J; bases not matched to a gene: 11. This CDR3 comprises 16 residues. This chain's CDR3 is CASSKPNRGYNTEAFF. DNA of the CDR3: TGTGCCAGCAGCAAACCCAACAGGGGTTACAACACTGAAGCTTTCTTT.

This clone came up a few times. V gene TRBV6-5 combines with J gene TRBJ2-5; 12 bases are shared with TRBD2. Per the germline V gene, CDR1 is MNHEY and CDR2 is SVGAGI. After removal of 5 bases from V and 7 bases from J, the junction contained 5 bases not matched to a gene. The CDR3 contains 14 residues. This CDR3 reads CASSLAGGPGTQYF. CDR3 nucleotide sequence: TGTGCCAGCAGTCTAGCGGGGGGGCCAGGGACCCAGTACTTC.

The chain uses TRBV6-5 and TRBJ1-6; D is undetermined. CDR1 is MNHEY and CDR2 is SVGAGI in the germline V gene. Trimming shortened V by 2 bases and J by 0 bases, and 5 bases separated the two germline ends. This CDR3 contains 15 residues. This CDR3 reads CASSYASSYNSPLHF. Written as DNA, the CDR3 is TGTGCCAGCAGTTACGCCAGCTCCTATAATTCACCCCTCCACTTT.

The chain combines TRBV7-9 with TRBJ2-1; no definite D call. V dropped 4 bases and J dropped 6 bases, with 13 bases sitting between them. The CDR3 is 14 amino acids. Germline V CDR1 and CDR2: SEHNR, FQNEAQ (reference sequence). CDR3 residues: CASSSRYLGNEQFF. In nucleotides, the CDR3 is TGTGCCAGCAGCTCTCGCTACCTGGGCAATGAGCAGTTCTTC.

The genes are TRBV6-2 or TRBV6-3 and TRBJ1-1, with D hard to call. The V gene's germline CDR1 is MNHEY and CDR2 SVGEGT. Trimming cost V 0 bases and J 2 bases, with 19 bases left between them. The CDR3 extends over 18 amino acids. In DNA form, the CDR3 reads TGTGCCAGCAGTTACTCGGTTATGGACCCCGGGCAAAACACTGAAGCTTTCTTT. Translated: CASSYSVMDPGQNTEAFF.

The rearrangement links TRBV18 to TRBJ2-2, with D possibly being TRBD2 (6 bases). Germline V lookup: CDR1 KGHSH, CDR2 LQKENI. V was pared by 0 bases and J by 7 bases, with 9 bases between. This CDR3 has 14 residues. In DNA form, the CDR3 reads TGTGCCAGCTCACCACCGGCGGGGAGCGGGGAGCTGTTTTTT. The encoded protein is CASSPPAGSGELFF. The whole variable domain, remainder taken from reference TRBV18 and TRBJ2-2, is NAGVMQNPRHLVRRRGQEARLRCSPMKGHSHVYWYRQLPEEGLKFMVYLQKENIIDESGMPKERFSAEFPKEGPSILRIQQVVRGDSAAYFCASSPPAGSGELFFGEGSRLTVL.

V and J are TRBV30 and TRBJ2-3; 9 positions agree with TRBD2. This CDR3 spans 15 amino acids. Germline CDR1 GTSNPN, CDR2 SVGIG (reference sequence). V shed 1 base, J shed 5 bases, and the junction held 7 bases outside the gene matches. CDR3 sequence (DNA): TGTGCCTGGAGTGAAGCGGGGGGTGCTGTAGATACGCAGTATTTT. Its protein is CAWSEAGGAVDTQYF.

As DNA, the CDR3 is TGTGCCAGCAGCCAAGGACTAGCGGCCACCGGGGAGCTGTTTTTT. This encodes CASSQGLAATGELFF. This chain links TRBV3-1 (or the pseudogene TRBV3-2) with TRBJ2-2, with 9 bases aligning to TRBD2. Trimming at V came to 1 base and at J to 4 bases, leaving 1 base not matched to a gene. The CDR3 length is 15 residues. CDR1 LGHDT and CDR2 YNNKEL come from the germline V gene (reference sequence).

The chain carries TRBV7-9 and TRBJ1-2; tentatively, D is TRBD1 (5 bases). This CDR3 spans 15 amino acids. Germline V gene data show CDR1 as SEHNR and CDR2 as FQNEAQ (reference sequence). V shed 5 bases and J shed 7 bases, with 20 bases lying between them. DNA of the CDR3: TGTGCCAGCAGCCAAGTATCGGGGCGATCCCTTGGCTACACCTTC. It codes for CASSQVSGRSLGYTF.

This clone was observed a few times. The rearrangement uses TRBV6-2 or TRBV6-3 and TRBJ1-1; D is unclear. The CDR3 is 12 amino acids. V lost 4 bases, J lost 1 base, and 4 bases lay in between. The germline CDR1 and CDR2 sequences are MNHEY and SVGEGT. The DNA of the CDR3 is TGTGCCAGCAGTTGGGGGAACACTGAAGCTTTCTTT. Protein sequence: CASSWGNTEAFF.

The gene calls are TRBV7-2 and TRBJ1-1, with a tentative D call TRBD1 (6 bases). V was clipped by 3 bases and J by 5 bases, with 13 bases between them. The CDR3 has 14 residues. Per germline, CDR1 SGHTA and CDR2 FQGNSA. The CDR3 sequence is CASSFKEGVTEAFF. As DNA, the CDR3 is TGTGCCAGCAGCTTTAAAGAGGGGGTGACTGAAGCTTTCTTT.

This rearrangement joins TRBV24-1 to TRBJ2-2; 12 bases fit TRBD2. V shed 7 bases, J shed 6 bases, and the junction held 8 bases outside the gene matches. The CDR3 runs to 16 residues. Germline V CDR1 and CDR2: KGHDR, SFDVKD. The CDR3 nucleotides are TGTGCCACCAGCAGTCGTCTAGCGGGGGGGCCCGGGGAGCTGTTTTTT. Protein product: CATSSRLAGGPGELFF.

The gene calls are TRBV6-2 or TRBV6-3 and TRBJ1-6; D uncertain. CDR1 and CDR2 (germline): MNHEY, SVGEGT. The CDR3 loop spans 16 amino acids. Trimming removed 6 bases from V and 0 bases from J, with 12 bases in between. The CDR3 sequence: CASSTLQISYNSPLHF. The CDR3 region has the DNA TGTGCCAGCAGCACCTTACAGATCTCCTATAATTCACCCCTCCACTTT.

V gene TRBV25-1 combines with J gene TRBJ1-1; D not resolved. Germline V gene data show CDR1 as MGHDK and CDR2 as SYGVNS. V gave up 3 bases and J gave up 1 base, with 9 bases separating them. CDR3 length equals 14 residues. The CDR3 is CASSELDWNTEAFF. The DNA of the CDR3 is TGTGCCAGCAGTGAGCTCGACTGGAACACTGAAGCTTTCTTT.

J is TRBJ2-5 and V is TRBV18; D call uncertain. Deletions cut 0 bases from V and 1 base from J, with 6 bases between. The CDR3 runs 14 residues. Germline V gene data show CDR1 as KGHSH and CDR2 as LQKENI. The CDR3 loop reads CASSPPGPQETQYF. CDR3 nucleotide sequence: TGTGCCAGCTCACCACCAGGGCCCCAAGAGACCCAGTACTTC.

The chain employs TRBV18 and TRBJ1-2, with D maybe TRBD1 (5 bases). Germline loops: CDR1 KGHSH, CDR2 LQKENI. V was clipped by 3 bases and J by 6 bases, with 11 bases between them. The CDR3 covers 13 residues. The CDR3 sequence is CASSPEGVHGYTF. As DNA, the CDR3 is TGTGCCAGCTCACCGGAAGGGGTCCATGGCTACACCTTC. Filled out from reference TRBV18 and TRBJ1-2, the complete variable domain reads NAGVMQNPRHLVRRRGQEARLRCSPMKGHSHVYWYRQLPEEGLKFMVYLQKENIIDESGMPKERFSAEFPKEGPSILRIQQVVRGDSAAYFCASSPEGVHGYTFGSGTRLTVV.

The CDR3 sequence: CASSFQGNEKLFF. DNA of the CDR3: TGTGCCAGCAGTTTCCAGGGCAATGAAAAACTGTTTTTT. J is TRBJ1-4 and V is TRBV12-3 or TRBV12-4; tentatively, D is TRBD1 (5 bases). Trimming left V 3 bases short and J 5 bases short, with 7 bases between. CDR3 length: 13 residues.